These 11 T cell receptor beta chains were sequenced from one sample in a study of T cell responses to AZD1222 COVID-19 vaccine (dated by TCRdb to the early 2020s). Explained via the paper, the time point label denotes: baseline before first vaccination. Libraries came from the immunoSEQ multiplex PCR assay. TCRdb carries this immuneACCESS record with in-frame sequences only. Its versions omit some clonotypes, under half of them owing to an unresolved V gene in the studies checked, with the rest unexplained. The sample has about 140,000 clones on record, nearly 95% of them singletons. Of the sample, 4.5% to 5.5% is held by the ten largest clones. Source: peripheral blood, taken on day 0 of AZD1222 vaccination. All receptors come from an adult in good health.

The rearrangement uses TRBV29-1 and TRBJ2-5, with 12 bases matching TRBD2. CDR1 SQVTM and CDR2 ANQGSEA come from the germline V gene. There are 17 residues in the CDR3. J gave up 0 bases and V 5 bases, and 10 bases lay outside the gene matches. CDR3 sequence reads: CSVSGTSGYIHQETQYF. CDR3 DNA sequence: TGCAGCGTTAGTGGGACTAGCGGGTACATCCACCAAGAGACCCAGTACTTC.

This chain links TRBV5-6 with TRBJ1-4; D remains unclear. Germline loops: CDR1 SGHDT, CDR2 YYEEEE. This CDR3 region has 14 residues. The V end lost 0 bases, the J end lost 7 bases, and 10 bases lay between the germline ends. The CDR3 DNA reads TGTGCCAGCAGCTTGGCGGGGTTGGCTGAAAAACTGTTTTTT. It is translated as CASSLAGLAEKLFF. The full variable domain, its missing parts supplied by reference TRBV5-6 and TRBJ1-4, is DAGVTQSPTHLIKTRGQQVTLRCSPKSGHDTVSWYQQALGQGPQFIFQYYEEEERQRGNFPDRFSGHQFPNYSSELNVNALLLGDSALYLCASSLAGLAEKLFFGSGTQLSVL.

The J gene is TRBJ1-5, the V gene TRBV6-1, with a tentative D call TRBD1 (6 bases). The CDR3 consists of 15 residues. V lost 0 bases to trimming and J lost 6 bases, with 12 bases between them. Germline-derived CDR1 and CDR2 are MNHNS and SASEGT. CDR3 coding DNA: TGTGCCAGCAGTGAAGCAAGGGGGGTATTTCAGCCCCAGCATTTT. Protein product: CASSEARGVFQPQHF.

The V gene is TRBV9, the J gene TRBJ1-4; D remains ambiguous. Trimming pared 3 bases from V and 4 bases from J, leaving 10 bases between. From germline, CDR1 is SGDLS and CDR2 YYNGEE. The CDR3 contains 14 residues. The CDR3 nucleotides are TGTGCCAGCAGCGGGACCCGTTTTAATGAAAAACTGTTTTTT. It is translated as CASSGTRFNEKLFF.

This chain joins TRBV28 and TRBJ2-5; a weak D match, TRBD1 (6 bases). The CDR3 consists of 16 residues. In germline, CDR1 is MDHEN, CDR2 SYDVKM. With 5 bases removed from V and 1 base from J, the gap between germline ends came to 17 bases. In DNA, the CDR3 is TGTGCCAGCAGTCCTATTTCAGGGGAACTCCAAGAGACCCAGTACTTC. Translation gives CASSPISGELQETQYF. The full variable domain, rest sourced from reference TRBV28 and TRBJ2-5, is DVKVTQSSRYLVKRTGEKVFLECVQDMDHENMFWYRQDPGLGLRLIYFSYDVKMKEKGDIPEGYSVSREKKERFSLILESASTNQTSMYLCASSPISGELQETQYFGPGTRLLVL.

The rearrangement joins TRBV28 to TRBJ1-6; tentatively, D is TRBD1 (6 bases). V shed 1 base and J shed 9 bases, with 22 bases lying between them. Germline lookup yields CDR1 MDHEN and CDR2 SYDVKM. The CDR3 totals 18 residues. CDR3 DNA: TGTGCCAGCAGTTTATCGCTCTCAGGGGAATCAAAGGGTTCACCCCTCCACTTT. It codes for CASSLSLSGESKGSPLHF.

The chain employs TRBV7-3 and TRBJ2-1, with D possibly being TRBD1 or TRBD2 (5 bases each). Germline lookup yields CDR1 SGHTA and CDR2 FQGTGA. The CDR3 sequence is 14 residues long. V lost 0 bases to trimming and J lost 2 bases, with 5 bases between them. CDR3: CASSLTGAYNEQFF. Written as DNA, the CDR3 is TGTGCCAGCAGCTTAACGGGGGCCTACAATGAGCAGTTCTTC. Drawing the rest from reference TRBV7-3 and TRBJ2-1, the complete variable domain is GAGVSQTPSNKVTEKGKYVELRCDPISGHTALYWYRQSLGQGPEFLIYFQGTGAADDSGLPNDRFFAVRPEGSVSTLKIQRTERGDSAVYLCASSLTGAYNEQFFGPGTRLTVL.

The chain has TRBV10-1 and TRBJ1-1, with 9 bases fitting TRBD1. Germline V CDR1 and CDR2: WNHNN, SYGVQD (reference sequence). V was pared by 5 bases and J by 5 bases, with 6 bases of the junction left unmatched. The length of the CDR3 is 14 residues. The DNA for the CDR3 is TGCGCCAGCAGTCCCGGGACAGGGATTACTGAAGCTTTCTTT. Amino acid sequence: CASSPGTGITEAFF.

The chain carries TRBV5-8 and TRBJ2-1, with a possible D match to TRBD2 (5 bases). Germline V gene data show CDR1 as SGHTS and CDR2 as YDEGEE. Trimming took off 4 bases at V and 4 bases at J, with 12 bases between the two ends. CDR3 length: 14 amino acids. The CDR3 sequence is CASSRWGVYNEQFF. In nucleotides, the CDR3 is TGTGCCAGCAGCCGGTGGGGAGTTTACAATGAGCAGTTCTTC.

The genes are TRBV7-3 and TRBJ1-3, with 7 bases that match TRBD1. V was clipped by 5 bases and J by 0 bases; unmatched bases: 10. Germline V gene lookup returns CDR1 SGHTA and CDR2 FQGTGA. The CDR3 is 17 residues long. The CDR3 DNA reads TGTGCCAGCAGCACACAGGGGCCTCCGAGCTCTGGAAACACCATATATTTT. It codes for CASSTQGPPSSGNTIYF.

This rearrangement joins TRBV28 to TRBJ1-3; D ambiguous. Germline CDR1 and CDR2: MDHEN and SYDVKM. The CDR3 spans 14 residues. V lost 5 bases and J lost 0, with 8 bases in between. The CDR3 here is CASSLGNSGNTIYF. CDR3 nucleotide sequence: TGTGCCAGCAGTCTGGGTAACTCTGGAAACACCATATATTTT.